The rows below give T cell receptor beta chains drawn from one sample of a study of cytomegalovirus exposure and HLA in healthy donors. The method was immunoSEQ multiplex PCR; TCRdb's version includes in-frame clones alone and lacks a portion of them. Of 190,000 or so clones listed, roughly 87% were seen once; the top ten hold roughly 1.5%. The sequencing sample was made of PBMCs. These receptors came from a man aged 50-59 years in good health and CMV-seronegative. CDR3s leave out the opening cysteine and the closing phenylalanine or tryptophan. Rows may omit the clone size; those that give it use once, few, many or a size class.

>NA|TRBJ1-1|TRBV7-2
ASSFRSTGTGMGTEAF
>NA|TRBJ1-5|TRBV5-8
ASSVGGGRTQPQH
>NA|TRBJ2-5|TRBV4-3
ASSQVIRTSGGAETQY
>NA|TRBJ2-7|TRBV28
ASSSHQTGGGSEQY
>NA|TRBJ2-6|TRBV10-3
AISAWTPGANVLT
>few|TRBJ2-7|TRBV4-1
ASSQVVGGIYEQY
>once|TRBJ1-2|TRBV2
ASSETGDFYGYT
>NA|TRBJ2-3|TRBV7-9
ASSINDYTDTQY
>NA|TRBJ1-1|TRBV6-6
ASSPDKNTEAF
>NA|TRBJ1-2|TRBV6-5
ASSYSRLPSYGYT
>once|TRBJ1-4|TRBV14
ASSHPGWDEKLF
>NA|TRBJ2-7|TRBV7-2
ASSLPSYEQY
>NA|TRBJ2-3|TRBV28
ASRSTVSTDTQY
>NA|TRBJ2-5|TRBV2
ASSRVETQY
>NA|TRBJ2-1|TRBV10-3
AISVETSSFEQF
>NA|TRBJ2-1|TRBV18
ASSPKANEQF
>NA|TRBJ2-7|TRBV7-2
ASSRRIWDSCS
>NA|TRBJ2-5|TRBV19
ASSTILDRGRETQY
>NA|TRBJ2-2|TRBV7-7
AIGTGGYSPRGTGELF
>NA|TRBJ2-7|TRBV30
AWSPPAGVPYEQY
>NA|TRBJ2-1|TRBV4-3
ASSPSQGYSSYNEQF
>NA|TRBJ1-2|TRBV19
ASSMGDRGSGYT
>NA|TRBJ2-3|TRBV29-1
SVGQGGTDTQY
>NA|TRBJ2-3|TRBV7-9
ASSLQLGDTQY
>few|TRBJ2-1|TRBV15
ATSESKTSGTSGEQF
>NA|TRBJ1-2|TRBV5-6
ASSPSNFLSYGYT
>NA|TRBJ2-6|TRBV4-3
ASSQDSGAGANVLT
>NA|TRBJ2-2|TRBV14
ASSQGGSPYTLFTGELF
>NA|TRBJ1-2|TRBV7-9
ASSGDSRGYT
>NA|TRBJ2-6|TRBV15
ATSRGRVAGANVLT
>NA|TRBJ2-3|TRBV18
ASSPRTGGRDTQY
>few|TRBJ1-3|TRBV4-2
ASSQPDRDTGNTIY
>NA|TRBJ2-7|TRBV5-5
ASSLALRSTADEQY
>once|TRBJ2-1|TRBV11-3
ASSGTGYNEQF
>few|TRBJ1-1|TRBV6-5
ASSRGQGGEAF
>NA|TRBJ2-3|TRBV5-1
ASSPPGLARTDTQY
>NA|TRBJ1-6|TRBV5-1
ASSLGRYNSPLH
>NA|TRBJ2-3|TRBV6-1
ASSEGGLAADTQY
>NA|TRBJ2-1|TRBV7-8
ASSFAGGRDNEQF
>NA|TRBJ2-7|TRBV28
ASSRQDLDEQY
>NA|TRBJ1-2|TRBV18
ASSPTDRDYGYT
>NA|TRBJ2-5|TRBV10-3
AISYLAGGQETQY
>NA|TRBJ1-1|TRBV30
AWSAGQGTTEAF
>once|TRBJ2-7|TRBV28
ASSLAPSRQLRREQY
>NA|TRBJ2-7|TRBV2
ASSVGSGTYEQY
>NA|TRBJ1-4|TRBV4-3
ASSRQGDSPNEKLF
>NA|NA|TRBV7-3
ASSPGNPHEQY
>NA|TRBJ2-1|TRBV15
ATSSITGGASIEQF
>NA|TRBJ2-7|TRBV18
ATSIGGVGPEQY
>NA|TRBJ2-7|TRBV6-5
ASSSRQGSTYEQY